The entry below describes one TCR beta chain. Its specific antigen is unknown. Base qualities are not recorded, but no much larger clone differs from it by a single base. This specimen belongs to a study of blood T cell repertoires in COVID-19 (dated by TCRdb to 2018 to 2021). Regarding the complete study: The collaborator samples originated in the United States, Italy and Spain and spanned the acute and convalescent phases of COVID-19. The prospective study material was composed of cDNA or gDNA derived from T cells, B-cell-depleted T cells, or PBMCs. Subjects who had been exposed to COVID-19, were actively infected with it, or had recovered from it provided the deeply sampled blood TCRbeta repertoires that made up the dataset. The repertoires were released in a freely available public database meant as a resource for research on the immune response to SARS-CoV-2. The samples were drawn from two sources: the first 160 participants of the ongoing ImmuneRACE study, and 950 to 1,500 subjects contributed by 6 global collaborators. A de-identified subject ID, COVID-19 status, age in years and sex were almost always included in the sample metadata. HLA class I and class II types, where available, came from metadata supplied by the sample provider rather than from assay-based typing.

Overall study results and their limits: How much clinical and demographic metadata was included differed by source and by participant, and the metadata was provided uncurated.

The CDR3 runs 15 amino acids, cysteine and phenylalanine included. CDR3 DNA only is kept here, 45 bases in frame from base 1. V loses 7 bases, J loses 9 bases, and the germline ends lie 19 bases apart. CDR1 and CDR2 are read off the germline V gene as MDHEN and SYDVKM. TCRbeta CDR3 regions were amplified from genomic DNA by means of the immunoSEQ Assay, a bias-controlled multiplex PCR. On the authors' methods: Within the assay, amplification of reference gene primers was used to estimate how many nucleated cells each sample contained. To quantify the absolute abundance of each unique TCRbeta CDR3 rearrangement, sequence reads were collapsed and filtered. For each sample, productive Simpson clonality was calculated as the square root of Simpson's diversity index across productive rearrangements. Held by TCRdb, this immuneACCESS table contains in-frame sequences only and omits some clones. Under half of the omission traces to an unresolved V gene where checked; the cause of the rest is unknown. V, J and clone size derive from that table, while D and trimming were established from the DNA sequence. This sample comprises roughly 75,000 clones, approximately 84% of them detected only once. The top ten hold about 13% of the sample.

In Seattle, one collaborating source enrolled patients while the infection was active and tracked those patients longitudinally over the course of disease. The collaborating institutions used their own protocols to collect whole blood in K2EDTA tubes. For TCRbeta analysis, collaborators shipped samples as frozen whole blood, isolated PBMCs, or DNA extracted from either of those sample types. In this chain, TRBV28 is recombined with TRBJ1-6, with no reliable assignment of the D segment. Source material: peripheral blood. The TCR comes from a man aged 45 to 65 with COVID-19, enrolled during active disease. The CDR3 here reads CASTHGELQSSPLHF. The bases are TGTGCCAGCACCCACGGCGAGTTACAGAGTTCACCCCTCCACTTT.